These 5 T cell receptor beta chains came from one sample sequenced in a study of monozygotic twins with inflammatory bowel disease. TCRdb reprocessed the 5' RACE reads and keeps a single row for each CDR3 protein, giving no DNA. Across about 420,000 distinct CDR3 sequences, the top ten clones capture approximately 2.3% of the sample. Specimen: blood. These receptor sequences come from a human donor with ulcerative colitis or Crohn's disease, or a healthy co-twin of an affected twin (not recorded which).

V is TRBV24-1 and J is TRBJ2-3; TCRdb lists TRBD1, though no DNA is available to test this call. The V gene's germline CDR1 is KGHDR and CDR2 SFDVKD. This CDR3 spans 14 amino acids. CDR3 sequence: CATSDRDSTDTQYF.

V is TRBV28 and J is TRBJ2-7; TCRdb's D call, TRBD2, is unchecked because there is no DNA. This CDR3 has 17 residues. The germline V gene encodes CDR1 MDHEN and CDR2 SYDVKM. The CDR3: CASSSPVQLAMAYEQYF.

The chain carries TRBV28 and TRBJ2-7; TCRdb lists TRBD1, though no DNA is available to test this call. This CDR3 has 15 residues. Germline V gene sequence: CDR1 MDHEN, CDR2 SYDVKM. This chain's CDR3 is CASSSAGTGFSEQYF.

This sequence joins TRBV20-1 and TRBJ2-5; absent DNA, TCRdb's TRBD1 call cannot be checked. The CDR3 has 16 amino acids. Germline-derived CDR1 and CDR2 are DFQATT and SNEGSKA (reference sequence). The CDR3 region is CSAKRIPGPGKETQYF.

V is TRBV4-1 and J is TRBJ1-1. The CDR3 covers 12 residues. Germline lookup yields CDR1 MGHRA and CDR2 YSYEKL. CDR3 amino acids: CASSHRQGGAFF.